These 22 T cell receptor beta chains share one sample of origin, sequenced in a study of blood T cell repertoires in COVID-19. The protocol was immunoSEQ multiplex PCR, while the TCRdb copy is restricted to in-frame clones and leaves out a portion. The data show roughly 300,000 clones, with around 87% seen just once and about 8% held by the top ten. Source material: peripheral blood. All receptors derive from a woman aged 45-59 years who had recovered from COVID-19.

The chain has TRBV4-3 and TRBJ2-5; 7 bases match TRBD1. There are 16 residues in the CDR3. From germline, CDR1 is LGHNA and CDR2 YSLEER. V was pared by 3 bases and J by 5 bases, with 12 bases of the junction left unmatched. CDR3 bases: TGCGCCAGCAGCCAGGGAACAGGGGCGCAATCGGAGACCCAGTACTTC. Translated: CASSQGTGAQSETQYF.

As DNA, the CDR3 is TGCGCCAGCAGTGAGTCGACGGGGGTAGCGGGATGGGGATCGACCCAGTACTTC. It yields the protein CASSESTGVAGWGSTQYF. V gene TRBV10-2 combines with J gene TRBJ2-5, with 8 bases aligning to TRBD2. V was pared by 0 bases and J by 7 bases, with 16 bases of the junction left unmatched. Germline V gene data show CDR1 as WSHSY and CDR2 as SAAADI. The CDR3 covers 18 residues.

To note about this clone: The germline gene is not matched at one end of the junction; a read error may be the cause. The same CDR3 also results from other DNA sequences found in this sample. The chain combines TRBV6-2 or TRBV6-3 with TRBJ2-3; 9 bases agree with TRBD2. The V gene's germline CDR1 is MNHEY and CDR2 SVGEGT. The CDR3 is made up of 14 amino acids. DNA of the CDR3: TGTGCCAGCAGTTACGCGGGAGGGCGGGATACGCAATATTTT. It yields the protein CASSYAGGRDTQYF.

This chain uses TRBV27 with TRBJ2-2; possible D gene TRBD1, 5 bases. The germline V gene encodes CDR1 MNHEY and CDR2 SMNVEV (reference sequence). The ends were cut back, 3 bases at V and 4 bases at J, with 9 bases in the middle. The CDR3 has 14 residues. The CDR3 region is CASSFGASTGELFF. The CDR3 DNA is TGTGCCAGCAGTTTTGGGGCCTCCACCGGGGAGCTGTTTTTT.

The rearrangement joins TRBV28 to TRBJ1-1, with 9 bases fitting TRBD1. The CDR3 contains 14 residues. In germline, CDR1 is MDHEN, CDR2 SYDVKM. The V and J ends lost 3 bases and 10 bases, in that order; junction bases with no gene match: 9. The CDR3 spells CASSFTDRGLAAFF. The CDR3 DNA reads as TGTGCCAGCAGTTTCACGGACAGGGGATTAGCAGCTTTCTTT. The whole variable domain, filled in from reference TRBV28 and TRBJ1-1, reads DVKVTQSSRYLVKRTGEKVFLECVQDMDHENMFWYRQDPGLGLRLIYFSYDVKMKEKGDIPEGYSVSREKKERFSLILESASTNQTSMYLCASSFTDRGLAAFFGQGTRLTVV.

The chain employs TRBV2 and TRBJ1-1; tentatively, D is TRBD1 (6 bases). Germline lookup yields CDR1 SNHLY and CDR2 FYNNEI. This CDR3 comprises 13 residues. Deletions cut 9 bases from V and 0 bases from J, with 11 bases between. Here the CDR3 DNA reads TGTGCCAGGGGGACAACGATGAACACTGAAGCTTTCTTT. Protein product: CARGTTMNTEAFF.

This chain's CDR3 is CASRLIGESYEQYF. CDR3 coding DNA: TGTGCCAGCCGTCTTATAGGGGAATCCTACGAGCAGTACTTC. V usage is TRBV6-6 and J usage is TRBJ2-7; possible D gene TRBD1, 5 bases. CDR3 size: 14 residues. CDR1 MNHNY and CDR2 SVGAGI come from the germline V gene (reference sequence). Trimming removed 8 bases from V and 1 base from J, with 15 bases in between.

The chain combines TRBV5-8 with TRBJ1-4, with 8 bases lining up with TRBD1. Germline assignment: CDR1 SGHTS and CDR2 YDEGEE. After removal of 3 bases from V and 10 bases from J, the junction contained 2 bases not matched to a gene. This CDR3 has 12 amino acids. The CDR3, as DNA: TGTGCCAGCAGCTCGACAGGGGTAAAACTGTTTTTT. As protein: CASSSTGVKLFF.

The chain has TRBV28 and TRBJ2-7, with 7 bases fitting TRBD1. Germline trimming cut 7 bases from V and 3 bases from J; bases unmatched to any gene: 12. The CDR3 runs to 15 residues. The germline V gene has CDR1 MDHEN and CDR2 SYDVKM. DNA for the CDR3: TGTGCCAGCAACGGCCTAGGGACAGTTGACTACGAGCAGTACTTC. This encodes CASNGLGTVDYEQYF.

The count of this clone is one. The J gene is TRBJ2-7, the V gene TRBV2, with 8 nucleotides matching TRBD2. The CDR3 spans 14 residues. The V segment lost 3 bases and the J segment 3 bases; nucleotides outside the gene matches: 4. The V gene's germline CDR1 is SNHLY and CDR2 FYNNEI. CDR3 amino acids: CASSDTGGIYEQYF. The CDR3 DNA sequence: TGTGCCAGCAGTGATACGGGAGGGATCTACGAGCAGTACTTC.

The chain has TRBV7-2 and TRBJ1-1; no clear D. CDR3 length: 13 residues. V lost 5 bases to trimming and J lost 5 bases, with 12 bases between them. Germline CDR1 SGHTA, CDR2 FQGNSA. Here the CDR3 reads CASSARRLTEAFF. The DNA for the CDR3 is TGTGCCAGCAGCGCGAGGCGGCTTACTGAAGCTTTCTTT.

This clone was recorded once. The V and J genes are TRBV19 and TRBJ2-2, with TRBD1 as a possible D gene (5 bases). CDR3 length equals 14 residues. Trimming shortened V by 10 bases and J by 0 bases, and 12 bases separated the two germline ends. Per germline, CDR1 LNHDA and CDR2 SQIVND (reference sequence). The CDR3 bases are TGTGCCACCGCGGACATCTCGAACACCGGGGAGCTGTTTTTT. Protein product: CATADISNTGELFF. Complete variable domain (other parts from reference TRBV19 and TRBJ2-2): DGGITQSPKYLFRKEGQNVTLSCEQNLNHDAMYWYRQDPGQGLRLIYYSQIVNDFQKGDIAEGYSVSREKKESFPLTVTSAQKNPTAFYLCATADISNTGELFFGEGSRLTVL.

V is TRBV6-1 and J is TRBJ2-7, with 7 bases matching TRBD2. Germline V gene lookup returns CDR1 MNHNS and CDR2 SASEGT. The V and J ends lost 2 bases and 3 bases, in that order; junction bases with no gene match: 7. The CDR3 consists of 15 residues. This chain's CDR3 is CASSEWWEGRYEQYF. The CDR3 bases are TGTGCCAGCAGTGAATGGTGGGAGGGCCGCTACGAGCAGTACTTC.

As for this clone: A read error may account for a junction end that differs from germline. V gene TRBV6-2 or TRBV6-3 combines with J gene TRBJ2-7; 8 bases agree with TRBD2. CDR1 MNHEY and CDR2 SVGEGT come from the germline V gene. CDR3 length equals 14 residues. This CDR3 reads CASSYYGTSYEQYF. Written as DNA, the CDR3 is TGTGCCAGCAGCTACTACGGGACTAGCTACGAGCAGTACTTC.

V usage is TRBV5-1 and J usage is TRBJ1-1, with D perhaps matching TRBD1 (5 bases). The CDR3 contains 11 residues. The germline gives CDR1 SGHRS, CDR2 YFSETQ. V gave up 5 bases and J gave up 7 bases, with 9 bases separating them. For the CDR3, the DNA is TGCGCCAGCAGGAGTGACAGTGAAGCTTTCTTT. This codes for CASRSDSEAFF. The whole variable domain, remainder taken from reference TRBV5-1 and TRBJ1-1, is KAGVTQTPRYLIKTRGQQVTLSCSPISGHRSVSWYQQTPGQGLQFLFEYFSETQRNKGNFPGRFSGRQFSNSRSEMNVSTLELGDSALYLCASRSDSEAFFGQGTRLTVV.

This rearrangement joins TRBV7-6 to TRBJ1-5, with D unresolved. Germline V gives CDR1 SGHVS, CDR2 FNYEAQ. This CDR3 is built from 15 residues. The V and J ends lost 2 bases and 2 bases respectively, with 10 bases between them. In DNA form, the CDR3 reads TGTGCCAGCAGCTTAAGCGGGTGGGGCAATCAGCCCCAGCATTTT. The encoded protein is CASSLSGWGNQPQHF.

The rearrangement joins TRBV18 to TRBJ1-5; D uncertain. This CDR3 has 13 amino acids. The V gene's germline CDR1 is KGHSH and CDR2 LQKENI. The germline V and J ends were trimmed by 3 bases and 4 bases, with 7 bases remaining between them. CDR3: CASSPLLNQPQHF. In nucleotides, the CDR3 is TGTGCCAGCTCACCCCTTTTGAATCAGCCCCAGCATTTT. The full variable domain, in which reference TRBV18 and TRBJ1-5 provide the parts outside the CDR3, is NAGVMQNPRHLVRRRGQEARLRCSPMKGHSHVYWYRQLPEEGLKFMVYLQKENIIDESGMPKERFSAEFPKEGPSILRIQQVVRGDSAAYFCASSPLLNQPQHFGDGTRLSIL.

The rearrangement links TRBV7-2 to TRBJ1-2; D is unresolved. V gave up 2 bases and J gave up 2 bases, with 9 bases separating them. The length of the CDR3 is 14 residues. Germline V CDR1 and CDR2: SGHTA, FQGNSA. Here the CDR3 DNA reads TGTGCCAGCAGCTTATTTTCCGGGAACTATGGCTACACCTTC. It yields the protein CASSLFSGNYGYTF.

The chain uses TRBV6-5 and TRBJ2-7, with D uncertain. This CDR3 is built from 15 residues. The V and J ends lost 0 bases and 1 base respectively, with 10 bases between them. Germline CDR1 is MNHEY and CDR2 is SVGAGI. DNA for the CDR3: TGTGCCAGCAGTTACTCGATCTACGGGTCCTACGAGCAGTACTTC. Translated, it gives CASSYSIYGSYEQYF.

CDR3 sequence (DNA): TGTGCCATCAGTGAAAGGGTACAGGGGGTCAATAATTCACCCCTCCACTTT. This codes for CAISERVQGVNNSPLHF. The genes are TRBV10-3 and TRBJ1-6; 8 positions agree with TRBD1. Germline lookup yields CDR1 ENHRY and CDR2 SYGVKD. J gave up 5 bases and V 3 bases, and 9 bases lay outside the gene matches. The CDR3 is made up of 17 amino acids.

This chain uses TRBV9 with TRBJ2-2; 13 bases are a match to TRBD2. V trimming: 3 bases; J trimming: 5 bases; junction bases outside the gene matches: 4. The CDR3 covers 16 residues. Germline-derived CDR1 and CDR2 are SGDLS and YYNGEE. CDR3 coding DNA: TGTGCCAGCAGCGCACTAGCGGGAGGGGATACCGGGGAGCTGTTTTTT. Translated: CASSALAGGDTGELFF.

The chain recombines TRBV9 with TRBJ2-1; D might be TRBD1 (6 bases). The CDR3 covers 13 residues. Looked up from germline, CDR1 is SGDLS and CDR2 is YYNGEE. V was pared by 4 bases and J by 4 bases, with 9 bases between. The CDR3 protein is CASSTGHYNEQFF. CDR3 in DNA: TGTGCCAGCAGCACGGGACATTACAATGAGCAGTTCTTC. The full variable domain, with the rest looked up from reference TRBV9 and TRBJ2-1, is DSGVTQTPKHLITATGQRVTLRCSPRSGDLSVYWYQQSLDQGLQFLIQYYNGEERAKGNILERFSAQQFPDLHSELNLSSLELGDSALYFCASSTGHYNEQFFGPGTRLTVL.